A single sample gave rise to the 29 T cell receptor beta chains below, sequenced in a study of T cells after yellow fever vaccination. TCRdb itself ran the 5' RACE reads through MiXCR, one entry per CDR3 protein. The sample consists of 95,000 to 100,000 distinct CDR3 sequences, about 6% of them appearing once. Source: CD8+ T cells sorted from PBMCs, taken 10 days after the yellow fever booster vaccination. The receptors were gathered from a man aged 18 to 29 who received the YFV17D yellow fever vaccine.

This clonotype was seen only a few times. This chain links TRBV28 with TRBJ2-1, with D possibly being TRBD1 (6 bases). Germline CDR1 is MDHEN and CDR2 is SYDVKM. Trimming removed 5 bases from V and 8 bases from J, with 22 bases in between. There are 16 residues in the CDR3. The CDR3 nucleotides read TGTGCCAGCAGTACCCTACAGGGCCCGGGCCTACATGAGCAGTTCTTC. Translated: CASSTLQGPGLHEQFF. Full variable domain (remainder filled in from reference TRBV28 and TRBJ2-1): DVKVTQSSRYLVKRTGEKVFLECVQDMDHENMFWYRQDPGLGLRLIYFSYDVKMKEKGDIPEGYSVSREKKERFSLILESASTNQTSMYLCASSTLQGPGLHEQFFGPGTRLTVL.

A few counts support this clonotype. The chain has TRBV6-2 or TRBV6-3 and TRBJ2-7; a possible D gene is TRBD2 (5 bases). Trimming stripped 2 bases from V and 7 bases from J, with 6 bases between. Looked up from germline, CDR1 is MNHEY and CDR2 is SVGEGT. The CDR3 extends over 11 amino acids. The CDR3, as DNA: TGTGCCAGCAGTTACCGGGGTGAGCAGTACGTC. This encodes CASSYRGEQYV.

Only a few counts were recorded for this clonotype. The rearrangement uses TRBV6-6 and TRBJ2-3, with D possibly being TRBD1 (6 bases). Germline V CDR1 and CDR2: MNHNY, SVGAGI (reference sequence). This CDR3 region has 13 residues. Trimming stripped 5 bases from V and 4 bases from J, with 10 bases between. This CDR3 is CASSVTGSDTQYF. CDR3 sequence (DNA): TGTGCCAGCAGTGTTACAGGGTCAGATACGCAGTATTTT.

This clonotype occurred a few times. The chain has TRBV7-8 and TRBJ2-3; D may be TRBD2 (5 bases). V was shortened by 6 bases and J by 5 bases, with 15 bases between the two germline ends. The CDR3 loop spans 14 amino acids. Germline CDR1 SGHVS, CDR2 FQNEAQ. Here the CDR3 reads CASSYRLGGDTQYF. CDR3 nucleotide sequence: TGTGCCAGCAGTTACCGACTTGGAGGAGATACGCAGTATTTT.

This clonotype was recorded a few times. The chain employs TRBV6-1 and TRBJ2-1; TRBD1 matches 7 bases. Germline CDR1 reads MNHNS; CDR2 reads SASEGT. V lost 7 bases to trimming and J lost 4 bases; unmatched junction nucleotides: 10. This CDR3 region has 15 residues. The CDR3 region is CASTRPGQKYNEQFF. In DNA, the CDR3 is TGTGCCAGCACTCGACCGGGACAGAAATACAATGAGCAGTTCTTC.

In its sample, this clonotype was seen many times. This chain connects TRBV19 to TRBJ2-1; D might be TRBD2 (7 bases). The CDR3 is 14 residues long. CDR1 is LNHDA and CDR2 is SQIVND in the germline V gene (reference sequence). Trimming took 5 bases from V and 9 from J, leaving 17 bases between them. This chain's CDR3 is CASSFGGGGGEQFF. DNA of the CDR3: TGTGCCAGTAGTTTCGGTGGGGGGGGCGGTGAGCAGTTCTTC.

This clonotype was counted only a few times. The chain has TRBV5-1 and TRBJ1-1; maybe TRBD1 (6 bases). The V end lost 4 bases, the J end lost 0 bases, and 19 bases lay between the germline ends. This CDR3 is 17 amino acids long. CDR1 and CDR2 from the germline V gene are SGHRS and YFSETQ. This chain's CDR3 is CASSEAGGHRLNTEAFF. CDR3 sequence (DNA): TGCGCCAGCAGCGAGGCCGGGGGACACAGACTGAACACTGAAGCTTTCTTT.

V gene TRBV4-1 combines with J gene TRBJ2-7, with 7 nucleotides matching TRBD1. The V and J ends lost 1 base and 0 bases, in that order; junction bases with no gene match: 3. Germline V CDR1 and CDR2: MGHRA, YSYEKL. CDR3 length: 15 amino acids. DNA for the CDR3: TGCGCCAGCAGCCAAGGCCGGGACAGCTCCTACGAGCAGTACGTC. It is translated as CASSQGRDSSYEQYV.

J is TRBJ1-6 and V is TRBV11-2; D perhaps matches TRBD1 (5 bases). Germline V gives CDR1 SGHAT, CDR2 FQNNGV. This CDR3 comprises 15 residues. V lost 8 bases and J lost 0, with 11 bases in between. The CDR3 reads CASGGEGSYNSPLHF. CDR3 DNA sequence: TGTGCCAGCGGGGGAGAGGGCTCCTATAATTCACCCCTCCACTTT. Variable domain in full (rest from reference TRBV11-2 and TRBJ1-6): EAGVAQSPRYKIIEKRQSVAFWCNPISGHATLYWYQQILGQGPKLLIQFQNNGVVDDSQLPKDRFSAERLKGVDSTLKIQPAKLEDSAVYLCASGGEGSYNSPLHFGNGTRLTVT.

This clonotype has just a few counts. The genes are TRBV13 and TRBJ2-1, with a possible D match to TRBD1 (6 bases). V was trimmed by 4 bases and J by 8 bases, leaving 18 bases between them. The CDR3 is made up of 15 amino acids. CDR1 PRHDT and CDR2 FYEKMQ come from the germline V gene (reference sequence). The CDR3 region is CASSSLGTGSYEQFF. The CDR3 region has the DNA TGTGCCAGCAGCTCCCTTGGTACAGGGTCATATGAGCAGTTCTTC. Combining the CDR3 with reference TRBV13 and TRBJ2-1 gives the whole variable domain AAGVIQSPRHLIKEKRETATLKCYPIPRHDTVYWYQQGPGQDPQFLISFYEKMQSDKGSIPDRFSAQQFSDYHSELNMSSLELGDSALYFCASSSLGTGSYEQFFGPGTRLTVL.

The CDR3 loop reads CASSGLVERGPTDTQYF. In DNA, the CDR3 is TGTGCCAGCAGTGGATTAGTGGAGCGGGGGCCCACAGATACGCAGTATTTT. The genes are TRBV2 and TRBJ2-3; 8 positions match TRBD2. CDR1 is SNHLY, CDR2 FYNNEI, per germline. V gave up 4 bases and J gave up 2 bases; unmatched junction bases: 11. The CDR3 has 17 residues.

Here the CDR3 reads CASRKYNEQFF. For the CDR3, the DNA is TGTGCCAGTAGAAAGTACAATGAGCAGTTCTTC. This rearrangement joins TRBV19 to TRBJ2-1; D is undetermined. Looked up from germline, CDR1 is LNHDA and CDR2 is SQIVND (reference sequence). The CDR3 runs to 11 residues. With 6 bases removed from V and 4 bases from J, the gap between germline ends came to 4 bases.

This clonotype was counted a few times. The CDR3 bases are TGCGCCAGCAGCTTGGGACTAGCGGGTACCTACGAGCAGTACTTC. Encoded protein: CASSLGLAGTYEQYF. The V and J genes are TRBV5-1 and TRBJ2-7; 10 bases match TRBD2. This CDR3 contains 15 residues. The germline gives CDR1 SGHRS, CDR2 YFSETQ. V shed 0 bases and J 2 bases; nucleotides not matched to a gene: 2.

This clonotype was counted only a few times. The rearrangement joins TRBV5-6 to TRBJ2-5, with D possibly TRBD1 on 5 matching bases. There are 14 residues in the CDR3. Germline values: CDR1 SGHDT, CDR2 YYEEEE. With 7 bases removed from V and 3 bases from J, the gap between germline ends came to 16 bases. The CDR3: CASGAPDSEETQYF. CDR3 coding DNA: TGTGCCAGCGGAGCTCCCGACAGCGAAGAGACCCAGTACTTC.

This clonotype was counted between two and nine times. V usage is TRBV11-2 and J usage is TRBJ1-2, with D unclear. Germline V gene data show CDR1 as SGHAT and CDR2 as FQNNGV. There are 14 residues in the CDR3. V lost 5 bases, J lost 2 bases, and 12 bases lay in between. The CDR3 region has the DNA TGTGCCAGCAGCCCGACGGCCTCCAACTATGGCTACACCTTC. It is translated as CASSPTASNYGYTF.

This chain links TRBV27 with TRBJ2-1, with D possibly called TRBD1 or TRBD2 (5 bases each). Trimming took off 3 bases at V and 3 bases at J, with 6 bases between the two ends. The CDR3 has 13 amino acids. Looked up from germline, CDR1 is MNHEY and CDR2 is SMNVEV (reference sequence). The CDR3 here is CASSFGGYNEQFF. DNA for the CDR3: TGTGCCAGCAGTTTTGGGGGCTACAATGAGCAGTTCTTC.

This chain joins TRBV6-2 or TRBV6-3 and TRBJ2-6; 8 bases align to TRBD1. Losses at the gene ends were 0 bases for V and 0 bases for J; bases not matched to a gene: 7. The CDR3 sequence is 19 residues long. Germline CDR1 is MNHEY and CDR2 is SVGEGT. The CDR3 reads CASSYSRDRRGSGANVLTF. The CDR3 DNA sequence: TGTGCCAGCAGTTACTCACGGGACAGGAGGGGCTCTGGGGCCAACGTCCTGACTTTC.

The V gene is TRBV27, the J gene TRBJ2-7; D unresolved. This CDR3 region has 13 residues. V lost 3 bases, J lost 1 base, and 7 bases lay in between. Germline CDR1 reads MNHEY; CDR2 reads SMNVEV (reference sequence). As DNA, the CDR3 is TGTGCCAGCAGTTTTAAGACTTCCTACGAGCAGTACTTC. Translated, it gives CASSFKTSYEQYF.

V and J are TRBV20-1 and TRBJ2-7; D is possibly TRBD2 (5 bases). Trimming removed 3 bases at V and 4 bases at J, with 13 bases between. The CDR3 covers 13 residues. Germline V gives CDR1 DFQATT, CDR2 SNEGSKA (reference sequence). CDR3 amino acids: CSARSGVAYEQYV. The CDR3 DNA is TGCAGTGCTAGGTCCGGGGTGGCATACGAGCAGTACGTC.

This clonotype has only a few counts. V and J are TRBV15 and TRBJ2-2, with 12 bases identical to TRBD1. CDR1 and CDR2 from the germline V gene are LNHNV and YYDKDF (reference sequence). The V gene end was trimmed by 3 bases and the J gene end by 5 bases; junction bases not matched to a gene: 4. The CDR3 is 16 residues long. The CDR3: CATSSGDRGLTGELFF. The CDR3 DNA reads TGTGCCACCAGCAGTGGGGACAGGGGGCTTACCGGGGAGCTGTTTTTT.

This clonotype was observed a few times. The rearrangement links TRBV7-9 to TRBJ1-1, with D perhaps TRBD1 (5 bases). Germline V gene lookup returns CDR1 SEHNR and CDR2 FQNEAQ (reference sequence). There are 14 residues in the CDR3. Trimming shortened V by 4 bases and J by 4 bases, and 13 bases separated the two germline ends. In DNA form, the CDR3 reads TGTGCCAGCAGCTCGGGACTGCTGGGCACTGAAGCTTTCTTT. This codes for CASSSGLLGTEAFF.

The chain employs TRBV20-1 and TRBJ2-2; no clear D gene. The CDR3 consists of 14 residues. Per germline, CDR1 DFQATT and CDR2 SNEGSKA (reference sequence). Trimming shortened V by 5 bases and J by 0 bases, and 10 bases separated the two germline ends. In DNA form, the CDR3 reads TGCAGTGCTCTCGATGCCTCGAACACCGGGGAGCTGTTTTTT. Encoded protein: CSALDASNTGELFF.

The V and J genes are TRBV6-1 and TRBJ2-2; D perhaps matches TRBD1 (5 bases). V dropped 7 bases and J dropped 5 bases, with 23 bases sitting between them. This CDR3 contains 17 residues. Germline V lookup: CDR1 MNHNS, CDR2 SASEGT. CDR3 DNA sequence: TGTGCCAGCATTCGAGTAGGGGTGGACCAGGGTACCGGGGAGCTGTTTTTT. It codes for CASIRVGVDQGTGELFF.

This clonotype came up a few times. The rearrangement uses TRBV6-6 and TRBJ2-3; 7 nucleotides agree with TRBD1. With 6 bases clipped from V and 0 bases from J, the junction kept 9 bases outside the gene matches. The CDR3 is 16 amino acids. Per germline, CDR1 MNHNY and CDR2 SVGAGI (reference sequence). DNA of the CDR3: TGTGCCAGCAGACCCCGACAGGGTTTAAGCACAGATACGCAGTATTTT. Protein product: CASRPRQGLSTDTQYF.

The chain couples TRBV7-9 to TRBJ2-1, with 11 bases aligning to TRBD1. The CDR3 length is 17 residues. Per germline, CDR1 SEHNR and CDR2 FQNEAQ (reference sequence). Trimming cost V 5 bases and J 7 bases; bases outside gene matches: 13. CDR3 residues: CASSPPGQGAWENEQFF. The DNA of the CDR3 is TGTGCCAGCAGCCCCCCCGGACAGGGGGCTTGGGAGAATGAGCAGTTCTTC. Full variable domain (outside the CDR3, taken from reference TRBV7-9 and TRBJ2-1): DTGVSQNPRHKITKRGQNVTFRCDPISEHNRLYWYRQTLGQGPEFLTYFQNEAQLEKSRLLSDRFSAERPKGSFSTLEIQRTEQGDSAMYLCASSPPGQGAWENEQFFGPGTRLTVL.

The rearrangement joins TRBV7-9 to TRBJ2-4; D perhaps matches TRBD2 (6 bases). V was clipped by 8 bases and J by 6 bases, with 11 bases between them. Germline assignment: CDR1 SEHNR and CDR2 FQNEAQ (reference sequence). The CDR3 runs 12 residues. The CDR3, as DNA: TGTGCCAGCCGATCCGGGGGAAACATTCAGTACTTC. It encodes CASRSGGNIQYF.

In this sample, this clonotype turned up many times. This chain joins TRBV4-1 and TRBJ2-7; 9 bases are shared with TRBD2. This CDR3 is built from 18 residues. In germline, CDR1 is MGHRA, CDR2 YSYEKL. The V gene end was trimmed by 0 bases and the J gene end by 1 base; junction bases not matched to a gene: 10. This CDR3 is CASSQDLSQRGVSYEQYV. CDR3 DNA sequence: TGCGCCAGCAGCCAAGATCTGTCACAGCGGGGGGTTTCCTACGAGCAGTACGTC.

This clonotype was seen at least ten times. The V gene is TRBV2, the J gene TRBJ2-2; TRBD2 is a possible D gene (7 bases). This CDR3 is built from 15 residues. CDR1 and CDR2 (germline): SNHLY, FYNNEI. The V gene lost 5 bases and the J gene lost 9 bases, with 19 bases spanning the gap. The CDR3 DNA is TGTGCCAGCAGTCGAGGGGGGGCCGTGGTCCGGGAGCTGTTTTTT. It specifies CASSRGGAVVRELFF.

This clonotype was observed at least ten times. The V gene is TRBV11-2, the J gene TRBJ2-1, with D perhaps given as TRBD1 or TRBD2 (5 bases each). Germline V lookup: CDR1 SGHAT, CDR2 FQNNGV. Trimming took 6 bases from V and 10 from J, leaving 19 bases between them. This CDR3 has 14 residues. In DNA, the CDR3 is TGTGCCAGCAGACCATTAGCCGGGACGAGGGAGCAGTTCTTC. Translation: CASRPLAGTREQFF.